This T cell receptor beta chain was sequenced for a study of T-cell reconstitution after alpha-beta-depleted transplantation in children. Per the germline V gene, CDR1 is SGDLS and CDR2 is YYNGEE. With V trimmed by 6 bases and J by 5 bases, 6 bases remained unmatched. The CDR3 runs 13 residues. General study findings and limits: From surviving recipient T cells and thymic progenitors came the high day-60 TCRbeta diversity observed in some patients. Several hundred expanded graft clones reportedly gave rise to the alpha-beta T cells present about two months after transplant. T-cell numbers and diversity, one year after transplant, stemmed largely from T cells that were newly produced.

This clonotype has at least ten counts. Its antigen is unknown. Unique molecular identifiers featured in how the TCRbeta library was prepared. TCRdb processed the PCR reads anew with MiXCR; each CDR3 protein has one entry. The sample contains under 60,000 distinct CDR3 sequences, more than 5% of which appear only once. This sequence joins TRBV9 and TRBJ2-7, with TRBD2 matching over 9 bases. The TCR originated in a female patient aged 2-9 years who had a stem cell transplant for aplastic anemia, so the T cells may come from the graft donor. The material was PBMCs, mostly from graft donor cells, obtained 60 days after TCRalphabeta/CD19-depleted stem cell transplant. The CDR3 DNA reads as TGTGCCAGCAATCTCGCGGGAGGGCACGAGCAGTACTTC. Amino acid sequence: CASNLAGGHEQYF.